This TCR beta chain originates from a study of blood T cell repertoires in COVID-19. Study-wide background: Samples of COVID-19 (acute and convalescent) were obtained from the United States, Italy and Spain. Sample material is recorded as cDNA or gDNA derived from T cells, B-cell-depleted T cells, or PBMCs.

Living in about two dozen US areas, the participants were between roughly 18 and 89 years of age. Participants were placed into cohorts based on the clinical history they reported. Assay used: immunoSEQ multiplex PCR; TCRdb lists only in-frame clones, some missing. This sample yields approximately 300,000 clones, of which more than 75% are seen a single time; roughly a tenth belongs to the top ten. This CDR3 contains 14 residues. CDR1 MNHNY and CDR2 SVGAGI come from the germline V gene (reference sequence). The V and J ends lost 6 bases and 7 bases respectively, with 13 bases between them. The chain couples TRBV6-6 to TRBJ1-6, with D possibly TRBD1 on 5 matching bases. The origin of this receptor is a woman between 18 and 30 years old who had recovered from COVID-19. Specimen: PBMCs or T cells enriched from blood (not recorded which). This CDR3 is CASRQGLGNSPLHF. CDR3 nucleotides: TGTGCCAGCAGGCAGGGTTTGGGAAATTCACCCCTCCACTTT.